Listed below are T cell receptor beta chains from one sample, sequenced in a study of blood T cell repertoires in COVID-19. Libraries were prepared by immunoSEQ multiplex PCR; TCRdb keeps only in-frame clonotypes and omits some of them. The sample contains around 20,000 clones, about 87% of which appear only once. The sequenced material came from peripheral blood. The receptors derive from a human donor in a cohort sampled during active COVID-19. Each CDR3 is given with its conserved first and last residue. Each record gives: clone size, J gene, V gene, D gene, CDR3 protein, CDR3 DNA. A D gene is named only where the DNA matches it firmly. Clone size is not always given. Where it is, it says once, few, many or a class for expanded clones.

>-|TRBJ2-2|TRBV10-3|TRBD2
CAIKTGGTMVGELFF
TGTGCCATCAAGACCGGCGGGACTATGGTCGGGGAGCTGTTTTTT
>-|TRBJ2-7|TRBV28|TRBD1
CASSSRGDSWWGYEQYF
TGTGCCAGCAGTTCTAGAGGGGACAGCTGGTGGGGGTACGAGCAGTACTTC
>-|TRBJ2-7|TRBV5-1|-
CASSFDSLQYF
TGCGCCAGCAGCTTCGACTCCCTGCAGTACTTC
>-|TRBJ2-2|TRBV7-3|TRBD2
CASSLDGGLNTGELFF
TGTGCCAGCAGCTTAGACGGGGGGTTGAACACCGGGGAGCTGTTTTTT
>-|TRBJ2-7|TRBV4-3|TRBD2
CASSQDASGGEQYF
TGCGCCAGCAGCCAAGATGCGTCGGGGGGAGAGCAGTACTTC
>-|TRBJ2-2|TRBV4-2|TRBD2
CASSQEASGSPNTGELFF
TGTGCCAGCAGCCAAGAAGCTAGCGGGAGTCCCAACACCGGGGAGCTGTTTTTT
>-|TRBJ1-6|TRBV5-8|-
CASSSGGGYNSPLHF
TGTGCCAGCAGCTCGGGGGGGGGTTACAATTCACCCCTCCACTTT
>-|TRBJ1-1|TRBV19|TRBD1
CATTDRGLRTEAFF
TGTGCCACTACGGACAGGGGATTAAGGACTGAAGCTTTCTTT
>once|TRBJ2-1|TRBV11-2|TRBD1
CASSFPTGGEDNEQFF
TGTGCCAGCAGCTTCCCCACAGGGGGCGAAGACAATGAGCAGTTCTTC
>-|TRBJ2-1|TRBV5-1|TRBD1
CASSSGGTGGPAEQFF
TGCGCCAGCAGCTCGGGAGGAACAGGGGGCCCCGCTGAGCAGTTCTTC
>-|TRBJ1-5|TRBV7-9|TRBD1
CASSLSGQGRNQPQHF
TGTGCCAGCAGCTTATCAGGACAGGGGAGAAATCAGCCCCAGCATTTT
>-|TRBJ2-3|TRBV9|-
CASSARQPSDYTQYF
TGTGCCAGCAGCGCGCGACAACCCAGTGATTATACGCAGTATTTT
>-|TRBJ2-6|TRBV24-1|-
CATSDPGQSGANVLTF
TGTGCCACCAGTGATCCTGGACAGTCTGGGGCCAACGTCCTGACTTTC
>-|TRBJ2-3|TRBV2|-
CASSASPRGADTQYF
TGTGCCAGCAGTGCTAGCCCCCGTGGGGCAGATACGCAGTATTTT
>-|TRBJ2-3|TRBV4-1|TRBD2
CASSPWVAGREGVNTQYF
TGCGCCAGCAGCCCCTGGGTCGCTGGGCGGGAGGGCGTGAATACGCAGTATTTT
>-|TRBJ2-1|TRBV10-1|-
CASRSGGDYNEQFF
TGCGCCAGCAGATCCGGAGGGGATTACAATGAGCAGTTCTTC
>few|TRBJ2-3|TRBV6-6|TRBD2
CASKLLADTDTQYF
TGTGCCAGCAAGTTACTAGCGGACACAGATACGCAGTATTTT
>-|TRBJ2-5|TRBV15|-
CATRYQNQETQYF
TGTGCCACCAGATACCAGAACCAAGAGACCCAGTACTTC
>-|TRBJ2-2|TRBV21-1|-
CASSKSELGTGLNTGELFF
TGTGCCAGCAGCAAAAGTGAGCTTGGGACAGGGTTAAACACCGGGGAGCTGTTTTTT
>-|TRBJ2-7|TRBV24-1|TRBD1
CATSGGQGTYEQYF
TGTGCCACCAGTGGGGGACAGGGTACCTACGAGCAGTACTTC
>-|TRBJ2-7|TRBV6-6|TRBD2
CASSYSGGSSYEQYF
TGTGCCAGCAGTTACTCGGGCGGGAGCTCCTACGAGCAGTACTTC
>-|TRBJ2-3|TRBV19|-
CASSPEGGFAQYF
TGTGCCAGTTCCCCTGAGGGGGGGTTCGCGCAGTATTTT
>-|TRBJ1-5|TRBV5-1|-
CASSTEQGQPQHF
TGCGCCAGCAGCACTGAACAGGGACAGCCCCAGCATTTT
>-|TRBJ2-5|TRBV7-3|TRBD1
CASSRDSQETQYF
TGTGCCAGCAGCAGGGACAGCCAAGAGACCCAGTACTTC
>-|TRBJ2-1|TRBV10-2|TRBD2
CATVPSGIKDEQFF
TGCGCCACAGTGCCTAGCGGGATAAAGGATGAGCAGTTCTTC
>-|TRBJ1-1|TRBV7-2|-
CASSLGQNTEAFF
TGTGCCAGCAGCTTGGGACAGAACACTGAAGCTTTCTTT
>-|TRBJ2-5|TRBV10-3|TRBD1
CAISRPDRGRGGTQYF
TGTGCCATCAGTAGACCGGACAGGGGCCGGGGTGGGACCCAGTACTTC
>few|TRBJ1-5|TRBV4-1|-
CASSQDPNSNQPQHF
TGCGCCAGCAGCCAAGACCCTAATAGCAATCAGCCCCAGCATTTT
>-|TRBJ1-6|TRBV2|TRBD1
CASAQGQGMNSPLHF
TGTGCCAGCGCTCAGGGACAGGGGATGAATTCACCCCTCCACTTT
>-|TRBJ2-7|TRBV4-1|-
CASSLAPGDKYEQYF
TGCGCCAGCAGCCTGGCCCCAGGGGATAAGTACGAGCAGTACTTC
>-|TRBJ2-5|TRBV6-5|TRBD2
CASSFRPAGGETQYF
TGTGCCAGCAGTTTCCGCCCAGCGGGAGGCGAGACCCAGTACTTC
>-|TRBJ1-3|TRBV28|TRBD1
CASEGTGVNSGNTIYF
TGTGCCAGCGAAGGGACAGGGGTTAACTCTGGAAACACCATATATTTT
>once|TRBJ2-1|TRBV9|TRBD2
CASSPWVAGGRPNEQFF
TGTGCCAGCAGCCCCTGGGTAGCGGGAGGGCGTCCCAATGAGCAGTTCTTC
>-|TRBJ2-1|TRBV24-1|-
CATSDPGLTDEQFF
TGTGCCACCAGTGATCCCGGACTCACCGATGAGCAGTTCTTC
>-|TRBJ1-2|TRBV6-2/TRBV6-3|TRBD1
CASSYSTGFVGYTF
TGTGCCAGCAGTTACTCGACAGGGTTTGTAGGCTACACCTTC
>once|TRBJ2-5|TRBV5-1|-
CASSLAETGPQETQYF
TGCGCCAGCAGCTTGGCAGAGACAGGACCGCAAGAGACCCAGTACTTC
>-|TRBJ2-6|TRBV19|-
CASSISLSGANVLTF
TGTGCCAGTAGTATTTCACTGTCTGGGGCCAACGTCCTGACTTTC
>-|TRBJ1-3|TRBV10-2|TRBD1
CACKTGGAGNTIYF
TGCGCCTGCAAAACAGGGGGCGCCGGAAACACCATATATTTT
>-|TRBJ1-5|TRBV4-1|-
CASSQDPGGGAIQPQHF
TGCGCCAGCAGCCAAGATCCGGGTGGGGGCGCGATTCAGCCCCAGCATTTT
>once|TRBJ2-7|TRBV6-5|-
CASALGGGGLAEQYF
TGTGCCAGCGCCCTCGGAGGGGGCGGCCTTGCCGAGCAGTACTTC
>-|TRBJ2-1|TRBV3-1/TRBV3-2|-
CASSTRVTEQFF
TGTGCCAGCAGCACCCGAGTAACTGAGCAGTTCTTC
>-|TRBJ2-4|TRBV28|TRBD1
CASMTGTGGNIQYF
TGTGCCAGCATGACCGGGACAGGGGGAAACATTCAGTACTTC
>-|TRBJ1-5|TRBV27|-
CASSLGGLQPQHF
TGTGCCAGCAGTTTAGGTGGGCTCCAGCCCCAGCATTTT
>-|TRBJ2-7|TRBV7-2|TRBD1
CASSLGQAFYEQYF
TGTGCCAGCAGCTTGGGACAGGCCTTTTACGAGCAGTACTTC
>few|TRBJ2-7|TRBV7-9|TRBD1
CASSPQGAGNEQYF
TGTGCCAGCAGTCCACAGGGGGCAGGAAACGAGCAGTACTTC
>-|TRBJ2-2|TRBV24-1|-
CATSEQEASGELFF
TGTGCCACCAGTGAGCAGGAGGCGTCCGGGGAGCTGTTTTTT
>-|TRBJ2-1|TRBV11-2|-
CASSLGSNNEQFF
TGTGCCAGCAGCTTAGGCAGTAACAATGAGCAGTTCTTC